The following is a TCR beta chain sequence with its context. Its antigen is not yet known. These data come from a study of cytomegalovirus exposure and HLA in healthy donors (dated 2017 in TCRdb). In terms of the full investigation: According to an earlier analysis of 587 of the donors, roughly 180 million T cells yielded over 100 million unique TCR beta sequences and approximately 300 Gb of sequence data. Donor age, sex, ethnicity and CMV serostatus were compiled alongside the repertoire data. All discovery cohort repertoires had been generated using a single sequencing platform. Rather than using new phenotypic data, the later analysis identified candidate immune exposures from TCR beta sequences and from how often those sequences occurred across donors. Using immunosequencing, the study profiled T cell repertoires from 500 to 800 subjects and related those repertoires to cytomegalovirus serostatus. To study patterns of TCR occurrence, a later analysis re-analyzed previously published TCR beta repertoires from 700 or so donors and added high-resolution HLA genotyping. Across approximately 400 genotyped donors of the cohort, an average of roughly 200,000 unique TCR beta nucleotide sequences per donor were sequenced, and 15% to 20% of those sequences were non-productive. The study was designed to test whether signatures of past pathogen exposure could be identified by cataloging public T cell receptors. Typing coverage varied by locus: about 620-640 donors for A, B, C, DRB1 and DQB1; approximately 500 for DQA1; about 590 for DPA1; fewer than 480 for DPB1. HLA typing included class I and class II loci at four-digit resolution. The genetic ancestry cluster associated with self-reported Caucasian donors included 80% to 90% of the roughly 410 genotyped donors. About five DR-DQ haplotypes were handled as single units for association and clustering, since linkage in the cohort was strong. An early release that covered 640 HLA-typed donors contained around 330 gigabases of sequencing data and tens of millions of unique TCR sequences. High-throughput TCR immunosequencing, statistical association of individual TCRs with disease status, and machine learning were combined to predict cytomegalovirus infection status. A separate validation cohort of about 110 different subjects was used in addition to the approximately 670-subject first cohort. An earlier analysis of 587 of the donors applied high-throughput TCR beta sequencing to assess whether each TCR beta V gene segment acted as functional or pseudogenic. A later genetic analysis used genome-wide SNP genotypes for about 55% of the 666 donors, treating that subset as a discovery cohort.

The investigation overall reported the following: Broadly in line with IMGT annotations, most TCR beta V segments showed up in productive rearrangements about 90% or about 30% of the time in an earlier analysis of several hundred of the donors. A later analysis found that most CMV-associated TCR beta chains appeared HLA-restricted, with HLA associations seemingly driven largely by CMV exposure. Immune exposure information for the cohort was limited to CMV serostatus. In a later analysis, HLA-associated TCR beta chains showed more clonal expansion and lower generation probabilities than non-associated chains that were equally common. Most TCR sequences were observed very rarely across donors, whereas some public TCRs were present in many individuals. A further reported finding was that TCR beta sequences accurately predicted the HLA-A and HLA-B alleles for most subjects in the first cohort. In a later genetic analysis, fewer N-insertions in productive TCRs were reported among donors in an Asian-associated ancestry cluster than the approximately 670-donor mean. A total of roughly 160 TCR beta chains were listed by the study as associated with cytomegalovirus. Linkage disequilibrium might explain the correlated functional status among segregating V segments, but an unknown experimental factor could not be ruled out. The cohort was sequenced for TCR beta chains only, and without alpha or paired-chain data the features that could be detected were limited. According to a later analysis, parvovirus B19, influenza, CMV and Epstein-Barr virus appeared linked to several top co-occurrence clusters. V-gene and J-gene trimming of TCR beta chains was associated with a missense DCLRE1C variant in a later genetic analysis, and the association was replicated in an independent cohort. According to a later analysis, TCR association rates differed among HLA loci, with DRB1 alleles showing the most associated TCRs and HLA-C alleles showing the fewest. Because counts were too low, about 18 rarely observed V segments, including chromosome 9 orphons, were left out of the earlier analysis of 500 to 650 of the donors. The 87-base-pair reads could not distinguish some IMGT-functional V segments, including TRBV6-2 and TRBV6-3, so those segments were excluded. Assigning TCR associations to individual alleles was difficult when HLA alleles, especially DR and DQ, strongly co-occurred. A group of highly shared sequence variants was considered likely to be a technical artifact of the sequencing pipeline. Because HLA typing was unavailable for some donors at each locus, only the typed subset was used in association tests. Specific HLA alleles were associated with about 17,000 TCR beta sequences at a false discovery rate of 0.05 in a later analysis. Sequencing depth was assumed to be roughly uniform across donors in the presence/absence analyses, though that assumption may not hold. It was suggested by the authors that the approach could potentially be generalized to other disease states and immunological phenotypes. Three of the identified cytomegalovirus-associated TCR beta chains were confirmed in vitro to be specific for cytomegalovirus antigens. The classifier was reported to diagnose cytomegalovirus status with high specificity and sensitivity in both the original and validation cohorts.

Library prep was done by the immunoSEQ multiplex PCR assay. For the multiplex PCR, a mixture combining 60 forward primers for TCR Vbeta segments and 13 reverse primers for TCR Jbeta segments was used. The CDR3 region of rearranged TCR beta genes was amplified from genomic DNA by a multiplex PCR assay. The amplified TCR beta libraries were sequenced on the Illumina HiSeq System as 87-base-pair reads. As for how the authors treated the data: A later analysis tallied around 80 million unique TCR beta chains across the approximately 670 repertoires, and about 12 million of those chains were shared by two or more donors. Raw reads were error-corrected and collapsed into unique sequences by a nearest-neighbor algorithm in which closely related sequences were merged to remove PCR and sequencing errors. Alignment of CDR3 sequences to IMGT reference sequences was used to assign V, D and J gene segments. Each retained sequence needed at least a six-nucleotide match to both a V gene segment and a J gene segment. A rearrangement was called productive if the CDR3 had no stop codons and remained in frame with V and J, and every other rearrangement was called non-productive. CDR3 was defined according to IMGT convention as the region running from the second conserved V-encoded cysteine to the conserved J-encoded phenylalanine. In an earlier analysis of more than 550 of the donors, sequences lacking an unambiguous match to a single V gene segment were excluded. An earlier analysis of roughly 590 of the donors called V segments functional above 56.7% productive rearrangements and segregating when the between-donor standard deviation exceeded 5%. A statistical classification framework was built for diagnosing cytomegalovirus status from the catalog of TCR beta chain sequences. V and J gene assignment, in a later analysis, came from comparing TCR nucleotide sequences with IMGT/GENE-DB human TR gene sequences. The TCRdist pipeline was used in a later analysis to assign CDR3 sequences and most-parsimonious VDJ recombination scenarios. A later analysis defined each TCR beta chain by its CDR3 amino acid sequence plus V-gene family, and excluded reads lacking a unique V-gene family. A later analysis removed over 500 highly shared, low-generation-probability nucleotide sequences to deal with suspected cross-contamination and a sequencing artifact. A later analysis calculated a clonal expansion index for each public chain from normalized within-repertoire ranks of inferred template counts. Generation probabilities in a later analysis came from a VDJ recombination model fitted to out-of-frame rearrangements, and those results were checked against IGoR. In a later analysis, hypergeometric tests were used to score TCR-TCR, TCR-HLA and TCR-CMV co-occurrence, with a repertoire-size bias correction applied to TCR pairs. False discovery rates were estimated in a later analysis by permuting HLA or CMV assignments 20 times. A later analysis grouped co-occurring TCRs with DBSCAN, adding TCRdist sequence similarity when clustering within HLA-allele-positive subsets. For co-occurrence clustering, repertoires with fewer than 30,000 or more than 120,000 public chains were excluded, along with about five repertoires with anomalous nucleotide sharing. TCRdb obtained this table from immuneACCESS and retained in-frame rearrangements with V and J assigned. These tables miss some clones; where compared with another copy, unresolved V genes account for less than half of the shortfall, and the remainder is unexplained. That table supplies the V and J calls and clone size; D and trimming were determined from the DNA. This sample's table lists around 44,000 clones. Roughly 5.5% of the sample is held by the ten biggest clonotypes.

The cohort was made up of 500 to 800 healthy bone marrow donors. At the time of sampling, every cohort member was nominally healthy, though immune exposures that went unrecorded were likely present. The donor tested CMV seropositive, placing the donor among the 310 or so seropositive members of the cohort. Each donor provided a peripheral blood sample, and peripheral blood mononuclear cells were used for TCR beta sequencing. The Qiagen DNeasy Blood Extraction Kit was used to extract genomic DNA from the blood cell samples. V is reduced by 2 bases and J by 0 bases, leaving a spacing of 5 bases between them. The germline V gene (reference sequence) yields LNHDA for CDR1 and SQIVND for CDR2. The CDR3 has 13 amino acids, counting the end cysteine and phenylalanine. The retained sequence is limited to the CDR3, 39 bases, with the frame set at the first base.

The sequenced material came from PBMCs. This TCR was recovered from a male donor in good health and CMV-seropositive. Here the chain combines TRBV19 and TRBJ2-7, with no confident D gene call. The CDR3 protein is CASSIQASYEQYF. The sequenced DNA: TGTGCCAGTAGTATACAAGCCTCCTACGAGCAGTACTTC.